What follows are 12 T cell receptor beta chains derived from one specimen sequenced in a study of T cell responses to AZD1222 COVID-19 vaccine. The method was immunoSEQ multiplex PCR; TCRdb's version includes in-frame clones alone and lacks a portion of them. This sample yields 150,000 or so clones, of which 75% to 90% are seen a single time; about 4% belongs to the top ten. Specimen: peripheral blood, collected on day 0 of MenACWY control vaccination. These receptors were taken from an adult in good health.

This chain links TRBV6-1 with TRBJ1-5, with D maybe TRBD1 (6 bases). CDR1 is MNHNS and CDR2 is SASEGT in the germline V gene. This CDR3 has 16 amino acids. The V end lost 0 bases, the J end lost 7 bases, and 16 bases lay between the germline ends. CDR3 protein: CASSEAGTKGRQPQHF. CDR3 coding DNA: TGTGCCAGCAGTGAAGCCGGGACAAAGGGGCGGCAGCCCCAGCATTTT.

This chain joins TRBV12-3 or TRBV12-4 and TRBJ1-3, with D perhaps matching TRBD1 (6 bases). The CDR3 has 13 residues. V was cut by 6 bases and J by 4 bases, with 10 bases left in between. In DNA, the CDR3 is TGTGCCAGCAGGAGACAGGCGGGAAACACCATATATTTT. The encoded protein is CASRRQAGNTIYF.

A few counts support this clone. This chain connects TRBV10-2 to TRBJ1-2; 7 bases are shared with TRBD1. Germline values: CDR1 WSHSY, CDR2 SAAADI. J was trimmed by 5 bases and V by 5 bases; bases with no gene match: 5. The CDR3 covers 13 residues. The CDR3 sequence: CASSSGTAYGYTF. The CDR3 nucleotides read TGCGCCAGCAGTTCCGGGACAGCTTATGGCTACACCTTC.

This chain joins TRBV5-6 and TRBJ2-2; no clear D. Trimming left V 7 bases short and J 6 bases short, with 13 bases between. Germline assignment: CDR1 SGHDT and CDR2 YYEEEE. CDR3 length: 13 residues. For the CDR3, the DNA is TGTGCCAGCTACCTTAGGGTCTCCGGGGAGCTGTTTTTT. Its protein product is CASYLRVSGELFF.

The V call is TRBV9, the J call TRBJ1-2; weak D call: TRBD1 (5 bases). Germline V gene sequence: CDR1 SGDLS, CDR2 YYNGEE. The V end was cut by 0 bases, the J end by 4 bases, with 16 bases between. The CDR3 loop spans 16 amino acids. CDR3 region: CASSVGRGAGSYGYTF. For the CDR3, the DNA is TGTGCCAGCAGCGTAGGTCGAGGGGCCGGCAGCTATGGCTACACCTTC.

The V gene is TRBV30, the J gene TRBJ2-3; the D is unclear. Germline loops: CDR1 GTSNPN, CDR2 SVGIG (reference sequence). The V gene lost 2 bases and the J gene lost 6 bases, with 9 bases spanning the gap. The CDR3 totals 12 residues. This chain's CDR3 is CAWSPQRDTQYF. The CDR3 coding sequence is TGTGCCTGGAGTCCCCAGAGGGATACGCAGTATTTT.

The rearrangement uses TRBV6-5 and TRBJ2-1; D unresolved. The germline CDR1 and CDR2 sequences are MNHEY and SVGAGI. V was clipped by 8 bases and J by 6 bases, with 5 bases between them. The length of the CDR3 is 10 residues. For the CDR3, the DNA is TGTGCCAGCGCTCTCAATGAGCAGTTCTTC. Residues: CASALNEQFF.

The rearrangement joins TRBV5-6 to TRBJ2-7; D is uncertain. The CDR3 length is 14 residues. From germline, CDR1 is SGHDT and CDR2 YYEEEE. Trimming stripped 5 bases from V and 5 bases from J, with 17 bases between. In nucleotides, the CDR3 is TGTGCCAGCAGGCGAACGACCTACATGGACGAGCAGTACGTC. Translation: CASRRTTYMDEQYV.

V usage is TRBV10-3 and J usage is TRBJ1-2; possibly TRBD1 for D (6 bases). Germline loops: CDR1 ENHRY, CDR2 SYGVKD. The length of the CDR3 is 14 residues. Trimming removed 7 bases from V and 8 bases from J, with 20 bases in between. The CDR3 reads CAITPFAGGQGYTF. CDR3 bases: TGTGCCATCACCCCCTTCGCCGGGGGGCAAGGCTACACCTTC.

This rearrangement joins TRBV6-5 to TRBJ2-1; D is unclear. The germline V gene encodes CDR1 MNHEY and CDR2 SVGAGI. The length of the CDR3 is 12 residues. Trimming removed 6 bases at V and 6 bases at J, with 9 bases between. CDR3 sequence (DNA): TGTGCCAGCAGGATGGGCCTCAATGAGCAGTTCTTC. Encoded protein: CASRMGLNEQFF.

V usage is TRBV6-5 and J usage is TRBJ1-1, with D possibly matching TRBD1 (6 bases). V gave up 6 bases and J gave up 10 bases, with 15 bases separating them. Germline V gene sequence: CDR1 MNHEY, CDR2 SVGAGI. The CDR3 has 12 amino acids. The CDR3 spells CASSQGPGGAFF. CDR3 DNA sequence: TGTGCCAGCAGCCAGGGGCCCGGGGGAGCTTTCTTT.

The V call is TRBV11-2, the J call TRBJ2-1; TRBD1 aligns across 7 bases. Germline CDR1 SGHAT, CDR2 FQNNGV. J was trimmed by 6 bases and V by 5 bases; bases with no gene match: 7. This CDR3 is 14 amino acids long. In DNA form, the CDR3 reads TGTGCCAGCAGCCGGCTCGAGGGGGCCAATGAGCAGTTCTTC. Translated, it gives CASSRLEGANEQFF.